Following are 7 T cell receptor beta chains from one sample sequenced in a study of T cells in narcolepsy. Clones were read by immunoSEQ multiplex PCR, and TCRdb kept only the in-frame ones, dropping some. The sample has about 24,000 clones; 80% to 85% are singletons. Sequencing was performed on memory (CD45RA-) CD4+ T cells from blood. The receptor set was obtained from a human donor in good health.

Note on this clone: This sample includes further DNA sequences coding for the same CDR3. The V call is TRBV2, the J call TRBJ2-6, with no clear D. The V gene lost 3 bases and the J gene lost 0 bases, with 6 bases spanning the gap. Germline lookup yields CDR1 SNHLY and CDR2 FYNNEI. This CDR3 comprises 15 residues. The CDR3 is CASSDWSSGANVLTF. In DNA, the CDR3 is TGTGCCAGCAGTGATTGGAGCTCTGGGGCCAACGTCCTGACTTTC.

The DNA of the CDR3 is TGTGCCAGCAGCCAAGAGCCCAGACAGGGGCGGACTAATGAAAAACTGTTTTTT. Its protein product is CASSQEPRQGRTNEKLFF. The J gene is TRBJ1-4, the V gene TRBV4-2, with 8 bases that match TRBD1. The germline V gene encodes CDR1 LGHNA and CDR2 YNFKEQ. The CDR3 totals 18 residues. V lost 0 bases, J lost 2 bases, and 8 bases stayed unmatched.

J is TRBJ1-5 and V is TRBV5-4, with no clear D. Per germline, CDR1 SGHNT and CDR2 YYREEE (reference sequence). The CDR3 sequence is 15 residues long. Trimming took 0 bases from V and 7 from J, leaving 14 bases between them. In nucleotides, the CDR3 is TGTGCCAGCAGCTTGGCTGGTGGAGGCGGGCAGCCCCAGCATTTT. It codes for CASSLAGGGGQPQHF. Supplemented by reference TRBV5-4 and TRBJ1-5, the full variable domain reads ETGVTQSPTHLIKTRGQQVTLRCSSQSGHNTVSWYQQALGQGPQFIFQYYREEENGRGNFPPRFSGLQFPNYSSELNVNALELDDSALYLCASSLAGGGGQPQHFGDGTRLSIL.

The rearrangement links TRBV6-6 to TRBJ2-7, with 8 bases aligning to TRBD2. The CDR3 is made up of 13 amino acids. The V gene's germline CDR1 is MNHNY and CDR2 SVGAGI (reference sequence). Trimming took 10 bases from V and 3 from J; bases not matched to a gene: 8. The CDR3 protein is CATQTLAGYEQYF. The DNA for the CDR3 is TGTGCCACCCAGACCCTAGCGGGCTACGAGCAGTACTTC.

The DNA for the CDR3 is TGTGCCACTAAACAGGGGGCTGGCAATCAGCCCCAGCATTTT. This gives the protein CATKQGAGNQPQHF. The chain combines TRBV6-5 with TRBJ1-5, with TRBD1 identical over 9 bases. CDR3 length: 14 residues. Germline CDR1 is MNHEY and CDR2 is SVGAGI. The V and J ends lost 10 bases and 2 bases, in that order; junction bases with no gene match: 6.

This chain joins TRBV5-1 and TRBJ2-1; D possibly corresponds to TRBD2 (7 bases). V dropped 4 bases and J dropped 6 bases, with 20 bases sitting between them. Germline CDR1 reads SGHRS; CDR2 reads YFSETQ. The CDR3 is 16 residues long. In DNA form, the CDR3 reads TGCGCCAGCAGCGGGTCTCCACGGGGGGCCTCCAATGAGCAGTTCTTC. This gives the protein CASSGSPRGASNEQFF. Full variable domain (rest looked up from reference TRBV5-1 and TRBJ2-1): KAGVTQTPRYLIKTRGQQVTLSCSPISGHRSVSWYQQTPGQGLQFLFEYFSETQRNKGNFPGRFSGRQFSNSRSEMNVSTLELGDSALYLCASSGSPRGASNEQFFGPGTRLTVL.

The CDR3 DNA follows: TGTGCCAGCAGTGCTTCAGGGAGAGCTTTCTTT. Protein sequence: CASSASGRAFF. V gene TRBV2 combines with J gene TRBJ1-1; D is possibly TRBD1 (5 bases). Germline V CDR1 and CDR2: SNHLY, FYNNEI. CDR3 size: 11 residues. Trimming pared 4 bases from V and 10 bases from J, leaving 10 bases between.